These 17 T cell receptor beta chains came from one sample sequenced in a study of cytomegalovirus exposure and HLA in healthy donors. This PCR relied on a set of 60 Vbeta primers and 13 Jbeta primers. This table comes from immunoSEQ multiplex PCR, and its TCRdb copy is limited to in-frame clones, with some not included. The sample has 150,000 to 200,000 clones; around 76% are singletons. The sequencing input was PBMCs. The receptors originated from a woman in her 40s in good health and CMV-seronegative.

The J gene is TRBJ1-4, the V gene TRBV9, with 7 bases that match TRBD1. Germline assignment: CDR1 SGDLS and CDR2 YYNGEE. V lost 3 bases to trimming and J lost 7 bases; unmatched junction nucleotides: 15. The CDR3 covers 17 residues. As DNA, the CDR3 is TGTGCCAGCAGCGAACATCCTCCGGGACAGTGGAGTGAAAAACTGTTTTTT. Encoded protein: CASSEHPPGQWSEKLFF.

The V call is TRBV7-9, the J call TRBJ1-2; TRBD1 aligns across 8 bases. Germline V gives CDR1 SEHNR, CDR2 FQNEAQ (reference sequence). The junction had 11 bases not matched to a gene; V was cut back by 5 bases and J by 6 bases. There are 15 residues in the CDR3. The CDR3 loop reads CASSINSQGDNGYTF. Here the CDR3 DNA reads TGTGCCAGCAGCATTAACTCACAGGGGGATAATGGCTACACCTTC.

CDR3: CASSVSHMWGGNTEAFF. CDR3 in DNA: TGTGCCAGCAGCGTATCTCATATGTGGGGGGGGAACACTGAAGCTTTCTTT. This rearrangement joins TRBV9 to TRBJ1-1; maybe TRBD1 (5 bases). The CDR3 has 17 amino acids. Germline V CDR1 and CDR2: SGDLS, YYNGEE. Trimming removed 1 base from V and 1 base from J, with 17 bases in between.

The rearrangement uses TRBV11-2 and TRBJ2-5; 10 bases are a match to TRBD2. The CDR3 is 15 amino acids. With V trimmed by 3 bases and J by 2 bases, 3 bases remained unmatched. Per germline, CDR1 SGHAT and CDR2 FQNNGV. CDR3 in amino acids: CASSFTSGTQETQYF. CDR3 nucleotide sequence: TGTGCCAGCAGCTTCACTAGCGGGACACAAGAGACCCAGTACTTC.

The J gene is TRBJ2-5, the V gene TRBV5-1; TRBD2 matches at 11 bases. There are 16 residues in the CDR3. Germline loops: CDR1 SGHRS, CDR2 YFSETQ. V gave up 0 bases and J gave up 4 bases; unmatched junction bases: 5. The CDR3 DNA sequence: TGCGCCAGCAGCTTGGGGCTAGCGGGAGGAGCAGAGACCCAGTACTTC. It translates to CASSLGLAGGAETQYF.

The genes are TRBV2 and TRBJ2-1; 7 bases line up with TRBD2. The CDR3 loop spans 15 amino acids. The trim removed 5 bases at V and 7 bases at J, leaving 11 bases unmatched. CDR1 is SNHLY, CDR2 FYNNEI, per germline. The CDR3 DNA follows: TGTGCCAGCAGTTCCGCGGGAGTAGTACTGAATGAGCAGTTCTTC. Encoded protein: CASSSAGVVLNEQFF.

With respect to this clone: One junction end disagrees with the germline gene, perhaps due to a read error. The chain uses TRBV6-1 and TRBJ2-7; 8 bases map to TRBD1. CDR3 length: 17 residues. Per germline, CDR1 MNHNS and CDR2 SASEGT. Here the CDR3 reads CASSEGGLWGQEDEQYF. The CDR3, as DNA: TGTGCCAGCAGCGAAGGGGGATTATGGGGACAGGAGGACGAGCAGTACTTC.

The CDR3 DNA sequence: TGTGCCAGCAGCCAAGCGACTAGCGGGAGTTCCCGCACAGATACGCAGTATTTT. Amino acids: CASSQATSGSSRTDTQYF. The V and J genes are TRBV4-2 and TRBJ2-3; 12 bases match TRBD2. This CDR3 region has 18 residues. V lost 1 base, J lost 1 base, and 6 bases stayed unmatched. CDR1 and CDR2 from the germline V gene are LGHNA and YNFKEQ.

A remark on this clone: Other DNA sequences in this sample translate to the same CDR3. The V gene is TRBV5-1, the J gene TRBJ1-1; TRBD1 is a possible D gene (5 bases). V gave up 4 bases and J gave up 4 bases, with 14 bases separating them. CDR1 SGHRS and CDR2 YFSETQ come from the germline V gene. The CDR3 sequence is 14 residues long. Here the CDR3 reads CASSPGTGGTEAFF. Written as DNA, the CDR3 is TGCGCCAGCAGCCCGGGTACGGGGGGCACTGAAGCTTTCTTT.

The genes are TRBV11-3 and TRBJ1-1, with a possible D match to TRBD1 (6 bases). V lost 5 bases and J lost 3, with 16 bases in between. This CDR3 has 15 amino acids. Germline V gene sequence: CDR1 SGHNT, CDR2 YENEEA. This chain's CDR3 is CASSRRRGGDTEAFF. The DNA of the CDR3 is TGTGCCAGCAGCCGCCGCCGGGGGGGCGACACTGAAGCTTTCTTT. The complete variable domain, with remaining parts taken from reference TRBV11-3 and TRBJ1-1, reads EAGVVQSPRYKIIEKKQPVAFWCNPISGHNTLYWYLQNLGQGPELLIRYENEEAVDDSQLPKDRFSAERLKGVDSTLKIQPAELGDSAVYLCASSRRRGGDTEAFFGQGTRLTVV.

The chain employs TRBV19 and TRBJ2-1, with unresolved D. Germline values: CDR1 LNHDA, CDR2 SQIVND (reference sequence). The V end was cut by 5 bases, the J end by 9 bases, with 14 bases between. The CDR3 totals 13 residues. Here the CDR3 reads CASSSGPMGEQFF. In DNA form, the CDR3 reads TGTGCCAGTAGTTCTGGGCCCATGGGTGAGCAGTTCTTC. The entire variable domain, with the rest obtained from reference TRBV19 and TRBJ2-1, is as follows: DGGITQSPKYLFRKEGQNVTLSCEQNLNHDAMYWYRQDPGQGLRLIYYSQIVNDFQKGDIAEGYSVSREKKESFPLTVTSAQKNPTAFYLCASSSGPMGEQFFGPGTRLTVL.

The CDR3: CSVLLRGTNTEAFF. The CDR3 nucleotides are TGCAGCGTTTTGTTAAGGGGAACGAACACTGAAGCTTTCTTT. This chain joins TRBV29-1 and TRBJ1-1; possibly TRBD1 for D (5 bases). Germline CDR1 is SQVTM and CDR2 is ANQGSEA. The CDR3 totals 14 residues. The germline V and J ends were trimmed by 5 bases and 1 base, with 14 bases remaining between them. The variable domain in full, completed from reference TRBV29-1 and TRBJ1-1, reads SAVISQKPSRDICQRGTSLTIQCQVDSQVTMMFWYRQQPGQSLTLIATANQGSEATYESGFVIDKFPISRPNLTFSTLTVSNMSPEDSSIYLCSVLLRGTNTEAFFGQGTRLTVV.

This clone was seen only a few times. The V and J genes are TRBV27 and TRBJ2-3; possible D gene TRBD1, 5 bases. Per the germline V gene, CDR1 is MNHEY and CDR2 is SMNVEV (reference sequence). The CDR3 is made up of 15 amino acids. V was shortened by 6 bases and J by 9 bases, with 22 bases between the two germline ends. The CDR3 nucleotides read TGTGCCAGCAGCTCCCAGGGCAGGCTAGTCGGGACGCAGTATTTT. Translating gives CASSSQGRLVGTQYF.

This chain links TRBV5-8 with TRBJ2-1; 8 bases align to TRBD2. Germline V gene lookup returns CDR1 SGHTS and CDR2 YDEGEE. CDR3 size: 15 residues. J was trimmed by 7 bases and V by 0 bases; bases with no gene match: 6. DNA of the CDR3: TGTGCCAGCAGCTTGGTTGGGACTAGGGGGAATGAGCAGTTCTTC. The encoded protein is CASSLVGTRGNEQFF.

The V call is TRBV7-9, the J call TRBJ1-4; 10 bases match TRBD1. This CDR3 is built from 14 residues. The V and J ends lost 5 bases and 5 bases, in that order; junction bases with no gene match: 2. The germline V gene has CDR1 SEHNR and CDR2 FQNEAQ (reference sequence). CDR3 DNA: TGTGCCAGCAGCCTGGGACAGGGGAATGAAAAACTGTTTTTT. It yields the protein CASSLGQGNEKLFF.

Here the CDR3 DNA reads TGTGCCAGCAGGGGGACAGGGGGAGGTCAGCCCCAGCATTTT. Its translation: CASRGTGGGQPQHF. The chain links TRBV2 to TRBJ1-5, with 11 bases lining up with TRBD1. CDR1 is SNHLY, CDR2 FYNNEI, per germline. The CDR3 contains 14 residues. Unmatched junction bases numbered 4, after V lost 6 bases and J lost 6 bases.

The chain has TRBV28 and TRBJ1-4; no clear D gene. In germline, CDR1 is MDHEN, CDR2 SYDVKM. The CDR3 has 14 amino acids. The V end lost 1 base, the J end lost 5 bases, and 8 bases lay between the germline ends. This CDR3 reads CASSLSGLNEKLFF. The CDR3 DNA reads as TGTGCCAGCAGTTTATCCGGGTTGAATGAAAAACTGTTTTTT.